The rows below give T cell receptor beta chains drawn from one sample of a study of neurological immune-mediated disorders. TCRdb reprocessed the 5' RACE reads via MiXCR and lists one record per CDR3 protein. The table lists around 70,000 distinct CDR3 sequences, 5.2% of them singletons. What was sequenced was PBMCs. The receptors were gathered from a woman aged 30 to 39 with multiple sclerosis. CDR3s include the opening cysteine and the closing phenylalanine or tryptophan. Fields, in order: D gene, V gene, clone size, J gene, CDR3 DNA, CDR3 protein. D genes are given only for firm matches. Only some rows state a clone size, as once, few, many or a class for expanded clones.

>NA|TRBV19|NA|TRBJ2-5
TGTGCCAGTAGTGGCTCCTCCACAGAGACCCAGTACTTC
CASSGSSTETQYF
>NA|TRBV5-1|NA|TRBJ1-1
TGCGCCAGCAGCTTGGCCGGGATCATGAACACTGAAGCTTTCTTT
CASSLAGIMNTEAFF
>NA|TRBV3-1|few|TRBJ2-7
TGTGCCAGCAGCAGGGGGTTTGACAGGCCTTACGAGCAGTACTTC
CASSRGFDRPYEQYF
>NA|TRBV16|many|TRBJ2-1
TGTGCCAGCAGCCAATCCGGGGGTGAGCAGTTCTTC
CASSQSGGEQFF
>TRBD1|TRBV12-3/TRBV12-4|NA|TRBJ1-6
TGTGCCAGCAGTCAAGGGACAGGCTCCTATAATTCACCCCTCAACTTT
CASSQGTGSYNSPLNF
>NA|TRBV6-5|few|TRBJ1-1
TGTGCCAGCAGTTCCCCGCCTGGGAGGGCTTTCTTT
CASSSPPGRAFF
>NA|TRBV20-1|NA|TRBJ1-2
TGCAGTGCTAGAGATCGGCGGGGTTTGGGTGGCTACACCTTC
CSARDRRGLGGYTF
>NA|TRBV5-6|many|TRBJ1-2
TGTGCCAGCAGCTTGGGCCTCCGACTTAACTATGGCTACACCTTC
CASSLGLRLNYGYTF
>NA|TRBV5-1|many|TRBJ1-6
TGCGCCAGCCGCCAAACAGGGTCCTATAATTCACCCCTCCACTTT
CASRQTGSYNSPLHF
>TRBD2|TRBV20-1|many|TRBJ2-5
TGCAGTGCTAGAGATCCGACTAGCGGGGGGAGTGAGACCCAGTACTTC
CSARDPTSGGSETQYF
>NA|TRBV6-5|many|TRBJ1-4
TGTGCCAGCAGTGACATAGGGGAAAAACTGTTTTTT
CASSDIGEKLFF
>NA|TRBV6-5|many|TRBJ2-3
TGTGCCAGCACTCAACCTAGCACAGATACGCAGTATTTT
CASTQPSTDTQYF
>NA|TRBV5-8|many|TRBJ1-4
TGTGCCAGCAGCTTGGATGGGGAAAAACTGTTTTTT
CASSLDGEKLFF
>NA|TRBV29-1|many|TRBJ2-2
TGCAGCGTTTCGACCGTTTCGAAACAGTTATCGAACACCGGGGAGCTGTTTTTT
CSVSTVSKQLSNTGELFF
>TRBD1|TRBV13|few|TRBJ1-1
TGTGCCAGCAGCCAAGGGACAGGGCTTTTCGGGAACACTGAAGCTTTCTTT
CASSQGTGLFGNTEAFF
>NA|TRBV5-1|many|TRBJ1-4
TGCGCCAGCAGTCGAGGCGGTAATGAAAAACTGTTTTTT
CASSRGGNEKLFF
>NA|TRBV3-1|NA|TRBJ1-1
TGTGCCAGCAGCCAAGTGGGTAGGACCTCTGAAGCTTTCTTT
CASSQVGRTSEAFF
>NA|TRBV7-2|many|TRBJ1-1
TGTGCCAGCAGCTTACTACGGGATACTGAAGCTTTCTTT
CASSLLRDTEAFF
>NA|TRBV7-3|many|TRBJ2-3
TGTGCCAGCAGCTCCGGACCTTCAGTCACAGATACGCAGTATTTT
CASSSGPSVTDTQYF
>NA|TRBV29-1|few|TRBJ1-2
TGCAGCGTTGAAGATGTCGGGGGGCGCGGCTACACCTTC
CSVEDVGGRGYTF
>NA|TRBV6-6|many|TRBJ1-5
TGTGCCAGCAGTTACCCGGTGTTGAGGGGCGAATATCAGCCCCAGCATTTT
CASSYPVLRGEYQPQHF
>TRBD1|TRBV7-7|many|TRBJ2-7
TGTGCTAGCAGCCCGGGACAGGGGGCCTACGAGCAGTACTTC
CASSPGQGAYEQYF
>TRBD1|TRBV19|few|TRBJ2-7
TGTGCCAGTAGTATCGAAAGGACAGGGCTCGAGCAGTACTTC
CASSIERTGLEQYF
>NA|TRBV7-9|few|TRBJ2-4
TGTGCCAGCAGCTTCAAGACTGGCATCGTGGCCAAAAACATTCAGTACTTC
CASSFKTGIVAKNIQYF
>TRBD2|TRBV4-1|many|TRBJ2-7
TGCGCCAGCAGCCAAGATCATAGCGGGCTCGGGTACGAGCAGTACTTC
CASSQDHSGLGYEQYF
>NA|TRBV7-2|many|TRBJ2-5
TGTGCCAGCAGCCCCACCCGGCAAGAGACCCAGTACTTC
CASSPTRQETQYF
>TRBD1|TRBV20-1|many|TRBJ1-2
TGCAGTGCTAGAGATCCTCAACGGGGGACAGGGGTTGGCTACACCTTC
CSARDPQRGTGVGYTF
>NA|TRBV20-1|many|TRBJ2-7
TGCAGTGCTAGAGTGGGGGGGGCCTCCTACGAGCAGTACTTC
CSARVGGASYEQYF
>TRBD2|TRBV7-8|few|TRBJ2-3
TGTGCCAGCAGCCTCCGGGCTAGCGGGGGCCCAAGCACAGATACGCAGTATTTT
CASSLRASGGPSTDTQYF
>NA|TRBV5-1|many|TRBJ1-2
TGCGCCAGCAGCTTGTTGGCAGGGGCCCACTATGGCTACACCTTC
CASSLLAGAHYGYTF
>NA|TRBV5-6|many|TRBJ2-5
TGTGCCAGCAGCTTAACGGGCCGGGAGACCCAGTACTTC
CASSLTGRETQYF
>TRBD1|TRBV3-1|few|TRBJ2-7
TGTGCCACCCAAGACAGGGGCGTTCCCTACGAGCAGTACTTC
CATQDRGVPYEQYF
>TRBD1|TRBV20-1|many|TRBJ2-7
TGCAGTGCTAGAGATATGGGGACAGGGACAGTGACCTACGAGCAGTACTTC
CSARDMGTGTVTYEQYF
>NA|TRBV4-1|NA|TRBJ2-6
TGCGCCAGCAGCCAAATGGGCGGACAGGGAGGGATCGGATCTGGGGCCAACGTCCTGACTTTC
CASSQMGGQGGIGSGANVLTF
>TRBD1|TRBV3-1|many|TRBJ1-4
TGTGCCAGCAGCCCAGGGGGAACTAATGAAAAACTGTTTTTT
CASSPGGTNEKLFF
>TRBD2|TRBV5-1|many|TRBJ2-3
TGCGCCAGCAGCTTGGCCGGGAGTAGCGGGGGTCTAGATACGCAGTATTTT
CASSLAGSSGGLDTQYF
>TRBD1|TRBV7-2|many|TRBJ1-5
TGTGCCAGCAGCCAGGACAGGGGTCAGCCCCAGCATTTT
CASSQDRGQPQHF
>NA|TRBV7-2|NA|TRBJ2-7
TGTGCCAGCAGCTTAGTCGGGGGTTACTACGAGCAGTACTTC
CASSLVGGYYEQYF
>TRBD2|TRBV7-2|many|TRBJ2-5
TGTGCCAGCAGCCTCGGGGGAGCGGGGTTCCAAGAGACCCAGTACTTC
CASSLGGAGFQETQYF
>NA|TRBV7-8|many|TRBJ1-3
TGTGCCAGCAGCCACAGGGACTCTGGAAACACCATATATTTT
CASSHRDSGNTIYF
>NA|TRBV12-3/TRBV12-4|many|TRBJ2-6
TGTGCCAGCAGTTCCTACTCTGGGGCCAACGTCCTGACTTTC
CASSSYSGANVLTF
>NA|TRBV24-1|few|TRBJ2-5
TGTGCCACCAGTGATCCGGGAAGAGGGACCCAGTACTTC
CATSDPGRGTQYF
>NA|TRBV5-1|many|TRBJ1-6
TGCGCCAGCAGCTTGACAGGGAAAAGCGATTCACCCCTCCACTTT
CASSLTGKSDSPLHF
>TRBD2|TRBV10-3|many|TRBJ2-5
TGTGCCTCCTCGGGAGGAATCCAAGAGACCCAGTACTTC
CASSGGIQETQYF
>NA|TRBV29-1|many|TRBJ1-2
TGCAGCGTTGTTGCTGTTGATGGCTACACCTTC
CSVVAVDGYTF
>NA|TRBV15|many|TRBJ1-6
TGTGCCACCAGCAGCCGGAATAATTCACCCCTCAACTTT
CATSSRNNSPLNF
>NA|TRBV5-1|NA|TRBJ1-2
TGCGCCAGCAGCTTGGGTGGAGGTTTCGGCTACACCTTC
CASSLGGGFGYTF
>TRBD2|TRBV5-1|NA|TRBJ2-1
TGCGCCAGCAGCTTTTCAGCGGGGGGCTACAATGAGCAGTTCTTC
CASSFSAGGYNEQFF